One and the same sample provided the 9 T cell receptor beta chains below, sequenced in a study of CD8+ T cells in alopecia areata. cDNA prepared by RNA extraction and subsequent reverse transcription served as the template for sequencing. The assay was immunoSEQ multiplex PCR, and TCRdb's table has in-frame clones only and misses some. Among approximately 150,000 clones listed, 40% to 50% were seen once. The sequenced material came from CD4+ T cells sorted from blood. The receptors stem from a human donor with alopecia areata.

The V gene is TRBV29-1, the J gene TRBJ2-2; D may be TRBD1 (7 bases). Trimming removed 7 bases from V and 6 bases from J, with 18 bases in between. Germline assignment: CDR1 SQVTM and CDR2 ANQGSEA. CDR3 length equals 14 residues. CDR3 region: CSAGGTVNPGELFF. The CDR3 nucleotides read TGCAGCGCTGGAGGGACAGTGAATCCCGGGGAGCTGTTTTTT.

The chain has TRBV28 and TRBJ2-1; TRBD1 agrees at 8 bases. The CDR3 runs to 13 residues. Germline V lookup: CDR1 MDHEN, CDR2 SYDVKM. V dropped 4 bases and J dropped 8; count of bases not matched to a gene: 4. This chain's CDR3 is CASSSDRAYEQFF. The CDR3 DNA follows: TGTGCCAGCAGTTCGGACAGGGCATATGAGCAGTTCTTC.

The chain joins TRBV27 to TRBJ2-5; tentative D call: TRBD2 (6 bases). Deletions cut 6 bases from V and 5 bases from J, with 19 bases between. Germline V gene lookup returns CDR1 MNHEY and CDR2 SMNVEV (reference sequence). This CDR3 spans 15 amino acids. Here the CDR3 DNA reads TGTGCCAGCAGGGAGGGGCGAAGGTTCCATGAGACCCAGTACTTC. Protein product: CASREGRRFHETQYF.

This clone was detected a few times. This sequence joins TRBV11-2 and TRBJ2-7; 7 nucleotides agree with TRBD1. Germline V gene lookup returns CDR1 SGHAT and CDR2 FQNNGV. V lost 0 bases to trimming and J lost 0 bases; unmatched junction nucleotides: 2. The CDR3 is 15 amino acids. The CDR3 DNA reads TGTGCCAGCAGCTTAGACCGACAGGGCTCCTACGAGCAGTACTTC. Translation: CASSLDRQGSYEQYF.

This rearrangement joins TRBV7-9 to TRBJ2-6; 7 bases are a match to TRBD1. The V gene's germline CDR1 is SEHNR and CDR2 FQNEAQ (reference sequence). The CDR3 has 19 residues. The J segment lost 1 base and the V segment lost 5 bases, leaving 14 bases of the junction unmatched. CDR3 sequence (DNA): TGTGCCAGCAGCCTGCATCCTCCAGGGGGAATTTCTGGGGCCAACGTCCTGACTTTC. This codes for CASSLHPPGGISGANVLTF.

The V and J genes are TRBV27 and TRBJ2-1; TRBD2 agrees at 11 bases. Trimming took 4 bases from V and 2 from J; bases not matched to a gene: 4. Per the germline V gene, CDR1 is MNHEY and CDR2 is SMNVEV (reference sequence). CDR3 length equals 16 residues. CDR3 DNA: TGTGCCAGCAGTTCCCTTAGCGGGAGGGCCTACAATGAGCAGTTCTTC. Protein product: CASSSLSGRAYNEQFF.

This clone was found a few times. The genes are TRBV28 and TRBJ2-7; 7 nucleotides line up with TRBD1. V lost 8 bases, J lost 2 bases, and 3 bases stayed unmatched. From germline, CDR1 is MDHEN and CDR2 SYDVKM. The CDR3 has 12 amino acids. This CDR3 is CASDRDPYEQYF. DNA of the CDR3: TGTGCCAGCGACAGGGATCCCTACGAGCAGTACTTC.

The chain uses TRBV2 and TRBJ2-1; TRBD2 agrees at 8 bases. This CDR3 contains 16 residues. Germline-derived CDR1 and CDR2 are SNHLY and FYNNEI. Unmatched junction bases numbered 3, after V lost 0 bases and J lost 2 bases. The CDR3 is CASSEAEAGAYNEQFF. As DNA, the CDR3 is TGTGCCAGCAGTGAAGCAGAAGCGGGAGCCTACAATGAGCAGTTCTTC.

This chain links TRBV5-1 with TRBJ1-2; D gene uncertain. Trimming removed 2 bases from V and 3 bases from J, with 17 bases in between. The CDR3 consists of 16 residues. In germline, CDR1 is SGHRS, CDR2 YFSETQ. In DNA form, the CDR3 reads TGCGCCAGCAGCTTTCAACCGACCGGCGGTGACTATGGCTACACCTTC. It codes for CASSFQPTGGDYGYTF.